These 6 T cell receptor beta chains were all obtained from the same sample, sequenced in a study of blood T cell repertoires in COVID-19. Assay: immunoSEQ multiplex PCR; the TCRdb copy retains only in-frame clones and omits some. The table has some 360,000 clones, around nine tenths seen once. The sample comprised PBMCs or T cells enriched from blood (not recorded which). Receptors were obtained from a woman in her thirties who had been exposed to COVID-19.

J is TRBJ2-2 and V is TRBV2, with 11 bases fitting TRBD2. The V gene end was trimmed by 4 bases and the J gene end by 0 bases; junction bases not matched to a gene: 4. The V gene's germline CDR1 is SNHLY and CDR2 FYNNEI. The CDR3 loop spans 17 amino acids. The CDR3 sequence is CASSGGLAGPNTGELFF. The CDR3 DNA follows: TGTGCCAGCAGTGGCGGACTAGCGGGCCCGAACACCGGGGAGCTGTTTTTT.

This CDR3 reads CASSLKGKGNQPQHF. CDR3 bases: TGTGCCAGCAGCCTGAAGGGGAAAGGGAATCAGCCCCAGCATTTT. The chain combines TRBV5-6 with TRBJ1-5; the D gene is possibly TRBD1 (5 bases). V lost 4 bases to trimming and J lost 4 bases, with 15 bases between them. This CDR3 is built from 15 residues. Germline V gives CDR1 SGHDT, CDR2 YYEEEE. Full variable domain (missing parts from reference TRBV5-6 and TRBJ1-5): DAGVTQSPTHLIKTRGQQVTLRCSPKSGHDTVSWYQQALGQGPQFIFQYYEEEERQRGNFPDRFSGHQFPNYSSELNVNALLLGDSALYLCASSLKGKGNQPQHFGDGTRLSIL.

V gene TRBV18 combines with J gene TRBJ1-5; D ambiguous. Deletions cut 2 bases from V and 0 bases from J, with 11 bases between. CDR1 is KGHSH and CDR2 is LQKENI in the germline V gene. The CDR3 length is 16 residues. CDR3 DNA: TGTGCCAGCTCACCAAGCACGAGCTATAGCAATCAGCCCCAGCATTTT. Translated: CASSPSTSYSNQPQHF.

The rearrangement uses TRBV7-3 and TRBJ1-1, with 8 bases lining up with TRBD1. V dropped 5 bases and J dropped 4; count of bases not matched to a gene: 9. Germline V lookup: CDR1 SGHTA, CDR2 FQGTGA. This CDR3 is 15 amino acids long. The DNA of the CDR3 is TGTGCCAGCAGCCCCCACGGACAGGGCCTCACTGAAGCTTTCTTT. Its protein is CASSPHGQGLTEAFF.

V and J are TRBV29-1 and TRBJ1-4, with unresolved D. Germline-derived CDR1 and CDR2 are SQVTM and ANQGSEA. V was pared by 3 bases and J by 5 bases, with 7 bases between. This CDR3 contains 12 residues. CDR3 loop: CSVESLNEKLFF. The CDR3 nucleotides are TGCAGCGTTGAGAGTTTGAATGAAAAACTGTTTTTT.

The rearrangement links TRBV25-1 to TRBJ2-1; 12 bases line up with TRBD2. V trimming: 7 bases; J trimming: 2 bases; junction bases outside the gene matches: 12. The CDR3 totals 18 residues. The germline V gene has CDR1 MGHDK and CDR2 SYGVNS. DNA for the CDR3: TGTGCCAGCACGGGGGCCGCTAGCGGGAGGGCGGCCTACAATGAGCAGTTCTTC. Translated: CASTGAASGRAAYNEQFF.